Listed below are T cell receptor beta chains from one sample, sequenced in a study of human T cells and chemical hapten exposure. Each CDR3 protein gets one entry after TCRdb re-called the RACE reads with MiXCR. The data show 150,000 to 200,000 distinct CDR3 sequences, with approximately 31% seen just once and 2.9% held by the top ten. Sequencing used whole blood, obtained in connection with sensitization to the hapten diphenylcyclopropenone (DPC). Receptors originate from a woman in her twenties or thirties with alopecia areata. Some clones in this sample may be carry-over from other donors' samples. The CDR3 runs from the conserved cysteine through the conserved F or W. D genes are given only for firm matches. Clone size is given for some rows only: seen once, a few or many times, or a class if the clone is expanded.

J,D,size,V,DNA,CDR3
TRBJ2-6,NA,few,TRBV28,TGTGCCAGCAGTTTAGGGTTTACCGGGGCCAACGTCCTGACTTTC,CASSLGFTGANVLTF
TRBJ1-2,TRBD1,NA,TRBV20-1,TGCAGGGCAGGGACAGGAGCTAACTATGGCTACACCTTC,CRAGTGANYGYTF
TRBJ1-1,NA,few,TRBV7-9,TGTGCCAGCAGCCAAAGGGGGGACGGCACTGAAGCTTTCTTT,CASSQRGDGTEAFF
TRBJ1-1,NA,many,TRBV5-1,TGCGCCAGCAGCTTGACGAACACTGAAGCTTTCTTT,CASSLTNTEAFF
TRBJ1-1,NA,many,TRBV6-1,TGTGCCAGCAGTGAATCGGTAGTAGGGAGGACTGAAGCTTTCTTT,CASSESVVGRTEAFF
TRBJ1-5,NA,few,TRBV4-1,TGCGCCAGCAGCCGAGAAGGTCGGCAGGGGACTCAGCCCCAGCATTTT,CASSREGRQGTQPQHF
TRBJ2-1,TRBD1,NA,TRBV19,TGTGCCAGTACTTTGACAGGGTTCTACAATGAGCAGTTCTTC,CASTLTGFYNEQFF
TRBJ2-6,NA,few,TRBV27,TGTGCCAGCAGTCATTACGCTGGGGCCAACGTCCTGACTTTC,CASSHYAGANVLTF
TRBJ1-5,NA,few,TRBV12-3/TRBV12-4,TGTGCCAGCAGTTCGGGACATCTTAATCAGCCCCAGCATTTT,CASSSGHLNQPQHF
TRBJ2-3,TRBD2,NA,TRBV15,TGTGCCACCAGCAGACGGCTAGCGGGTAGCACAGATACGCAGTATTTT,CATSRRLAGSTDTQYF
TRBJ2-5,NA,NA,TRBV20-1,TGCAGTCCCGGAAGGACGGTCCAAGAGACCCAGTACTTC,CSPGRTVQETQYF
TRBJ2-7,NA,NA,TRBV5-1,TGCGCCAGCAGCTTGGGGGGGGTTTGGGACGAGCAGTACTTC,CASSLGGVWDEQYF
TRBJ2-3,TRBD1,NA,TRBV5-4,TGTGCCAGCAGAAATGTAGGGGGCGATACGCAGTATTTT,CASRNVGGDTQYF
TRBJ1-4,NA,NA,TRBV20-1,TGCAGTGCTAGGCACGGAGTTAATGAAAAACTGTTTTTT,CSARHGVNEKLFF
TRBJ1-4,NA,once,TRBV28,TGTGCCAGCAGTCCGGAAAAGGACAGATGGGTTGAAAAACTGTTTTTT,CASSPEKDRWVEKLFF
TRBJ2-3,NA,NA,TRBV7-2,TGTGCCAGCAGCCAGGGAAGCACAGATACGCAGTATTTT,CASSQGSTDTQYF
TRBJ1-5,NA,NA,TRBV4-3,TGCGCCAGCAGCCAAGATAGAGCGGCCAATCAGCCCCAGCATTTT,CASSQDRAANQPQHF
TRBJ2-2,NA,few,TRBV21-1,TGTGCCAGCAGCAAAGGGGGCAGGGGTGACACCGGGGAGCTGTTTTTT,CASSKGGRGDTGELFF
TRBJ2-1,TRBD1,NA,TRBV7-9,TGTGCCAGCAGCTTAGCAGAGGGGGCTTCGAATGAGCAGTTCTTC,CASSLAEGASNEQFF
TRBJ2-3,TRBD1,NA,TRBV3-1,TGTGCCAGCACCCCCCGGACAGGGGTTACCGATACGCAGTATTTT,CASTPRTGVTDTQYF
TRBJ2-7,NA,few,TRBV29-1,TGCAGCGTTGTGGGGGCAGCCTCTTTCTACGAGCAGTACTTC,CSVVGAASFYEQYF
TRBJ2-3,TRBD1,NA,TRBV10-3,TGTGCCATCAGTGAGCCGGACAGGCTGGGCACAGATACGCAGTATTTT,CAISEPDRLGTDTQYF